This T cell receptor beta chain appears in the sequencing data of a study of shared clonotypes between healthy human individuals. V gave up 8 bases and J gave up 8 bases, with 12 bases separating them. The germline V gene encodes CDR1 MNHNY and CDR2 SVGAGI (reference sequence). CDR3 length: 11 amino acids. The assay was immunoSEQ multiplex PCR, and TCRdb's table has in-frame clones only and misses some. The sample holds about 1 million clones, about 77% seen once. Sequencing was carried out using memory CD4+ T cells sorted from blood. The subset here: CD45RA-negative fraction. The chain uses TRBV6-6 and TRBJ1-2; a possible D gene is TRBD1 (5 bases). The TCR was taken from a man younger than 30 in good health. This CDR3 reads CASSRDEGYTF. The CDR3, as DNA: TGTGCCAGCTCCCGGGACGAGGGCTACACCTTC.